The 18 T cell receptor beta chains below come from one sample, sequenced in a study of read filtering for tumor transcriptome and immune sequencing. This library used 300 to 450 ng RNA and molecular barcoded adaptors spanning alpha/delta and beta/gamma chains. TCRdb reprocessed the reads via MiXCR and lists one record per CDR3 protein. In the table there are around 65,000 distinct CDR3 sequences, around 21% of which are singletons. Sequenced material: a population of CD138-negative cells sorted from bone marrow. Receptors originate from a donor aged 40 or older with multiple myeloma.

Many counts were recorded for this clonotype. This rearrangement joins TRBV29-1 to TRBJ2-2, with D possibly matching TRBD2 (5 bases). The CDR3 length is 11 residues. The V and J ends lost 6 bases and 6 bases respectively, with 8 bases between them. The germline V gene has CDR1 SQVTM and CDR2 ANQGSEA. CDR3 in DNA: TGCAGCGTCGGGGTTGCCGGGGAGCTGTTTTTT. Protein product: CSVGVAGELFF.

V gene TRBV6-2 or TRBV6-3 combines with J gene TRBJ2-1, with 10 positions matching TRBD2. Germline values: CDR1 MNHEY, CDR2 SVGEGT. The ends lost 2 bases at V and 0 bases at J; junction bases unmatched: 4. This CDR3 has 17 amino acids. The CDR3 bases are TGTGCCAGCAGTTACAAAGCGGGGGGGCTCTCCTACAATGAGCAGTTCTTC. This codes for CASSYKAGGLSYNEQFF.

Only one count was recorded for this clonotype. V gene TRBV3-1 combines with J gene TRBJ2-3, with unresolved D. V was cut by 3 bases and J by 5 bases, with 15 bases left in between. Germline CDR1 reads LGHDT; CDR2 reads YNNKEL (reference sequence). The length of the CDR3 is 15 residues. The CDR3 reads CASSHGRAHGDTQYF. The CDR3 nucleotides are TGTGCCAGCAGCCATGGACGGGCACACGGAGATACGCAGTATTTT.

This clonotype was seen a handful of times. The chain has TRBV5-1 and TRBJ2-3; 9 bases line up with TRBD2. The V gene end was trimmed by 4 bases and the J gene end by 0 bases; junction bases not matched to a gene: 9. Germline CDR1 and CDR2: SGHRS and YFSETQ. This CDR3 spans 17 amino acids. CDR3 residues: CASSPPTSGASTDTQYF. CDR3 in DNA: TGCGCCAGCAGCCCTCCGACTAGCGGTGCTAGCACAGATACGCAGTATTTT.

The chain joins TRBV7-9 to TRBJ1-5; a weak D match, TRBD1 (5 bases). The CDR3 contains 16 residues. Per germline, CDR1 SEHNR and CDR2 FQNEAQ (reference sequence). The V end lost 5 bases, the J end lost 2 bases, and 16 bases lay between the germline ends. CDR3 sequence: CASSPRGVEGNQPQHF. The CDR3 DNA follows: TGTGCCAGCAGCCCGAGAGGGGTTGAGGGCAATCAGCCCCAGCATTTT.

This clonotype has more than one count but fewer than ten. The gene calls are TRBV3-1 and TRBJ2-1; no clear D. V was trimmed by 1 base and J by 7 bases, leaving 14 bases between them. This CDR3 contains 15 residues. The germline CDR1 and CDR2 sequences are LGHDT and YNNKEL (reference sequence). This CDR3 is CASSQGQSPGNEQFF. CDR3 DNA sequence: TGTGCCAGCAGCCAAGGCCAGTCCCCTGGGAATGAGCAGTTCTTC.

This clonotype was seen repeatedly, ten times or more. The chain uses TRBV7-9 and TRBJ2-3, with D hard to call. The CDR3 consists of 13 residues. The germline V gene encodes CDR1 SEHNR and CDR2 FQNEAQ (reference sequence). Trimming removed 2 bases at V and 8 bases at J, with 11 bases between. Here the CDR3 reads CASSLNPYGTQYF. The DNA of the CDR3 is TGTGCCAGCAGCTTAAATCCCTATGGTACGCAGTATTTT.

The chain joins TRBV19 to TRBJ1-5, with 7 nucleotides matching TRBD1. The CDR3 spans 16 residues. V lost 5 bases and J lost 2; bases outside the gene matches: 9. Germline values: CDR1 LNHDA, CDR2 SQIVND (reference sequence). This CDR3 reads CASSFSTGTGNQPQHF. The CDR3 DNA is TGTGCCAGTAGTTTCTCGACAGGGACCGGCAATCAGCCCCAGCATTTT.

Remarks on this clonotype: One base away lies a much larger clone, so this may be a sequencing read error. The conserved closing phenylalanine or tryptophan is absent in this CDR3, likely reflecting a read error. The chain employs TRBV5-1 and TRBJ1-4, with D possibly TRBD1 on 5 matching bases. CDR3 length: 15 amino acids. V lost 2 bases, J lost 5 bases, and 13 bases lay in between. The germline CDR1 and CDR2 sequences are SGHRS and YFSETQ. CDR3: CASSLGDSRNEKLFL. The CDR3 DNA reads TGCGCCAGCAGCTTAGGGGACTCACGGAATGAAAAACTGTTTCTT.

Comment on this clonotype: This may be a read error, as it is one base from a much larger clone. The CDR3 region is CASSGTGGVQLQHF. CDR3 nucleotides: TGTGCCAGCAGCGGGACAGGGGGAGTTCAGCTCCAGCATTTT. The chain links TRBV27 to TRBJ1-5; 11 bases line up with TRBD1. Germline CDR1 and CDR2: MNHEY and SMNVEV (reference sequence). The CDR3 spans 14 residues.

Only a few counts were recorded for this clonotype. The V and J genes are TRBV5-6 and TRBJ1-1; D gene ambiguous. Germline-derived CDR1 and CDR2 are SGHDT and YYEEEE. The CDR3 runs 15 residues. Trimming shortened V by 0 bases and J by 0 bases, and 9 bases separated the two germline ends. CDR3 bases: TGTGCCAGCAGCTTGGTGGGCACGGTGAACACTGAAGCTTTCTTT. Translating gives CASSLVGTVNTEAFF. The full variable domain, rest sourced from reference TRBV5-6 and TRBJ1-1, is DAGVTQSPTHLIKTRGQQVTLRCSPKSGHDTVSWYQQALGQGPQFIFQYYEEEERQRGNFPDRFSGHQFPNYSSELNVNALLLGDSALYLCASSLVGTVNTEAFFGQGTRLTVV.

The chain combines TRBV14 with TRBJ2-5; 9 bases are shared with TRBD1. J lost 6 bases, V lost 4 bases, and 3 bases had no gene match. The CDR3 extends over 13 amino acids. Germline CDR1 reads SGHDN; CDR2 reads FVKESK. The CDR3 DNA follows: TGTGCCAGCAGCCCGGGACAGGGCAAGACCCAGTACTTC. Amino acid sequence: CASSPGQGKTQYF. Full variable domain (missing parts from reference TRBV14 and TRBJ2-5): EAGVTQFPSHSVIEKGQTVTLRCDPISGHDNLYWYRRVMGKEIKFLLHFVKESKQDESGMPNNRFLAERTGGTYSTLKVQPAELEDSGVYFCASSPGQGKTQYFGPGTRLLVL.

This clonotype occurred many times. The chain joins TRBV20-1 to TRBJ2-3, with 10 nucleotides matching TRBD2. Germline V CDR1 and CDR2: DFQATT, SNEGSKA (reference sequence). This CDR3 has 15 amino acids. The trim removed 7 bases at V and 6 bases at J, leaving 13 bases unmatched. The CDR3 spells CSELSSGRRVDTQYF. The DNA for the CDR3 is TGCAGTGAGCTGTCTAGCGGGAGACGGGTGGATACGCAGTATTTT.

CDR3 sequence: CASRRARDRAGEQFF. The DNA for the CDR3 is TGTGCCAGCAGACGGGCCCGGGACAGGGCCGGGGAGCAGTTCTTC. The chain combines TRBV12-3 or TRBV12-4 with TRBJ2-1; 9 bases are a match to TRBD1. The V segment lost 6 bases and the J segment 10 bases; nucleotides outside the gene matches: 13. CDR3 length: 15 residues.

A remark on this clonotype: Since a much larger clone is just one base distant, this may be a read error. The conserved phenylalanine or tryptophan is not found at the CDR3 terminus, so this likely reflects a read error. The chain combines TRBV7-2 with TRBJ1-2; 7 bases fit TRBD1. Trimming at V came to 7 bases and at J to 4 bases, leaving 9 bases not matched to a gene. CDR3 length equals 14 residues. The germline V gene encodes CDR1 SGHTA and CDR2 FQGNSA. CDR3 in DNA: TGTGCCAGCACGGTGCCGGACAGGAGCTATGGCTACACCCTC. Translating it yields CASTVPDRSYGYTL.

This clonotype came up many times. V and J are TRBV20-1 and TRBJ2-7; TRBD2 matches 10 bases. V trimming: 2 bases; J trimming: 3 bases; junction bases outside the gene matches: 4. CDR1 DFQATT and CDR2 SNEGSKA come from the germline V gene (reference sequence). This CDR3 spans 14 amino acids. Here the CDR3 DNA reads TGCAGTGCTAGAAGCACTAGCGGGGTCTACGAGCAGTACTTC. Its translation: CSARSTSGVYEQYF.

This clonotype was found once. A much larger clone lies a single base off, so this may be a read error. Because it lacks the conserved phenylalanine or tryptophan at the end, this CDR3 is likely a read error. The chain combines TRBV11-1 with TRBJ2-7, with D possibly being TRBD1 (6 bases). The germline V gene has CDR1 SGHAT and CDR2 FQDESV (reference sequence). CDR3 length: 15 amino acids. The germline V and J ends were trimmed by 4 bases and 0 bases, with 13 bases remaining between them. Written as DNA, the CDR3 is TGTGCCAGCAGCTCCGGGCCAGGGGACTCCTACGAGCAGTACCTC. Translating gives CASSSGPGDSYEQYL.

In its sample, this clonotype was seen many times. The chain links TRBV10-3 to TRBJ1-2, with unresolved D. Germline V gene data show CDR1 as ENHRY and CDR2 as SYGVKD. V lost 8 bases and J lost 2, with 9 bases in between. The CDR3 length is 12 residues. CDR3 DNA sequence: TGTGCCATCGCTGACGGAAACTATGGCTACACCTTC. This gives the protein CAIADGNYGYTF.